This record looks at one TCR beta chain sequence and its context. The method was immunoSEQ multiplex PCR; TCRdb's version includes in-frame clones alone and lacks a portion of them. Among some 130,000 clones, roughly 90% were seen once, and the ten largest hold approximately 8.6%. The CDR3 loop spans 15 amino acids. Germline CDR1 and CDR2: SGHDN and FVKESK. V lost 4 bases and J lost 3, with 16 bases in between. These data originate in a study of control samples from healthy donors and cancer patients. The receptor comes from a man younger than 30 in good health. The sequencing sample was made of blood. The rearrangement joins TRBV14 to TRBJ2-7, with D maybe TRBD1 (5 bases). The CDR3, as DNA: TGTGCCAGCAGCCGCACCGACAGAAATCACTACGAGCAGTACTTC. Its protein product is CASSRTDRNHYEQYF.